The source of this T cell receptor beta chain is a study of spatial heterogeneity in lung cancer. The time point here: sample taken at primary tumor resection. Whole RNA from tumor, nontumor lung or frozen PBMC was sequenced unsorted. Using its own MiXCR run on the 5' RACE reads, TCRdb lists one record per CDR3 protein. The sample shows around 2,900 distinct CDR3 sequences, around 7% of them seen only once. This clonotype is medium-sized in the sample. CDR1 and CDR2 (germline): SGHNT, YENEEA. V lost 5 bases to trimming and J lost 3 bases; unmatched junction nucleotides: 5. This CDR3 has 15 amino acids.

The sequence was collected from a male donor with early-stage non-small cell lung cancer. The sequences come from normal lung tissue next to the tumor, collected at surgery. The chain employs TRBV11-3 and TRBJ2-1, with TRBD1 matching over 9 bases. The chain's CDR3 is CASSKGQGRYNEQFF. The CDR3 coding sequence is TGTGCCAGCAGCAAGGGACAGGGTCGCTACAATGAGCAGTTCTTC.